This TCR beta chain appears in the sequencing data of a study of blood T cells in healthy people across ages (dated by TCRdb to between 2014 and 2017). Turning to the overall study: In model experiments, template switching captured roughly one uniquely barcoded TCR beta cDNA molecule for every two T cells. The study measured age-related changes in TCR beta repertoire diversity using deep sequencing normalized with unique cDNA molecular identifiers. The donors were split into four age groups: young (average around 15 years), middle-aged (roughly 39), aged (approximately 59) and long-lived (under 85). To avoid experimental bias, donors of different ages were spread randomly across the sequencing lanes. Using the same blood draw, the study looked at two additional independent replicas of 1 million unique cDNA reads for two donors, one aged 18 to 29 and the other aged 80 or older.

A word on this clonotype: The specificity of this receptor is unknown. The sample holds no much larger clone one base away, and base qualities are not on file.

Library preparation employed 5' RACE. TCRdb records Illumina HiSeq 2500 as the sequencer. A second about 7 to 12 cycle PCR used a sample-barcoded 5' primer and a J-beta primer mix. Each TCR beta cDNA molecule received a unique molecular identifier from a template-switch 5' adaptor carrying 12 random nucleotides. At least 3 million CDR3-containing paired-end reads were obtained from each sample. All of the RNA was converted into first-strand cDNA using the Mint cDNA synthesis kit, with a TRBC-specific oligonucleotide serving as the primer. After uracil-DNA glycosylase treatment, a first 18-cycle PCR used universal primers M1SS and BC2_uni_R on all cDNA. The published analysis was carried out like this. For normalization, 1 million high-quality reads, each with a distinct molecular identifier, were randomly selected from each sample. Reads with shared molecular identifiers were discarded instead of being binned into consensus sequences. MiTCR, run with a Q25 quality threshold and the strictest error-elimination algorithm, handled CDR3 identification, clonotype clustering and error correction. Lower-bound total TCR beta diversity was estimated with a nonparametric unseen species model using Euler transformation. TCRdb reprocessed the public reads (quality trimming at Q25 with fastp, clone calling with MiXCR) and kept in-frame beta chains. Every entry covers one CDR3 protein and lists the most common genes and DNA from its rows. Here the V and J calls rest on TCRdb's processing, not on the authors' analysis. The sample table contains 950,000 to 1,200,000 distinct CDR3 sequences; only one count was recorded for less than 45% of them. The ten largest clonotypes hold around 13% of the sample.

Systemically healthy Caucasian individuals from Russia, around 38 in total and aged about 6 to 95 years, were included as donors. Each donor gave around 9 milliliters of peripheral blood, collected into EDTA-treated Vacutainer tubes. Ficoll-Paque density-gradient centrifugation was used to isolate PBMCs, with at least 7 million per sample. Trizol reagent was used to extract total RNA from the PBMCs, yielding at least 5 micrograms per sample. For every donor, an aliquot of PBMCs went through flow cytometry to measure the percentages of naive CD45RAhigh/CD27high T cells. The paper's findings and limits, for the study overall: Because the CMV infection status of the donors was unknown, age-related changes in expanded clonotypes may potentially have been confounded. Conclusive comparison of naive and antigen-experienced compartments was prevented by the profiling of bulk unsorted PBMCs. Estimates of total diversity based on one million sequenced T cells were considered lower bounds and underestimates. As age increased, observed TCR beta diversity per million T cells dropped in a roughly linear way, and a significant reduction was already evident by age 40. The long-lived group showed more naive CD4+ T cells, fewer expanded clones and increased TCR diversity than the aged group, suggesting age selection. Observed TCR beta diversity correlated strongly with the percentage of naive T cells measured by flow cytometry.

From the cysteine up to the phenylalanine, the CDR3 has a length of 17 residues. Only the CDR3 region is kept as DNA, spanning 51 bases read in frame from base 1. The V end gives up 1 base and the J end 6 bases, leaving 14 bases in the junction not matched to a gene. Based on the germline V gene (reference sequence), the CDR1 and CDR2 sequences are DFQATT and SNEGSKA. The sequence is built from TRBV20-1 and TRBJ1-5, with 8 bases aligning to TRBD1. The TCR sequence derives from a man aged 18 to 29 in good health. The source material was blood. Here the CDR3 is given as CSARGFTTGARGQPQHF. Here is the DNA: TGCAGTGCTAGAGGCTTTACGACAGGGGCCCGGGGTCAGCCCCAGCATTTT.